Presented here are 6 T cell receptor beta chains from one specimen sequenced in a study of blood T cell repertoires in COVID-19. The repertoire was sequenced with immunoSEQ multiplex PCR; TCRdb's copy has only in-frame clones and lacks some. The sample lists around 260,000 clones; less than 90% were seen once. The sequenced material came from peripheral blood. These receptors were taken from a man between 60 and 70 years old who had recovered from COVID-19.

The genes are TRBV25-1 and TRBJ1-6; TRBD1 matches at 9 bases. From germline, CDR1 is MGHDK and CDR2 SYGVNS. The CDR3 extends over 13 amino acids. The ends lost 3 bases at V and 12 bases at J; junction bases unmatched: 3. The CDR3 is CASSDGQGQPLHF. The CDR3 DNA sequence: TGTGCCAGCAGTGACGGACAGGGGCAACCCCTCCACTTT.

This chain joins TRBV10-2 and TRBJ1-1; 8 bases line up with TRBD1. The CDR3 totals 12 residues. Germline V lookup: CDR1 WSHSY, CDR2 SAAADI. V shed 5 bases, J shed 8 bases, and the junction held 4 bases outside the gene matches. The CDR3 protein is CASSLNRGEAFF. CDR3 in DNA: TGCGCCAGCAGTTTAAACAGGGGGGAAGCTTTCTTT.

The DNA for the CDR3 is TGTGCCAGCAGCTCCCCGAGCCCAGGGTATTACGAGCAGTACTTC. It specifies CASSSPSPGYYEQYF. The genes are TRBV7-8 and TRBJ2-7; the D gene is possibly TRBD1 (5 bases). Deletions cut 4 bases from V and 4 bases from J, with 17 bases between. The CDR3 sequence is 15 residues long. The V gene's germline CDR1 is SGHVS and CDR2 FQNEAQ.

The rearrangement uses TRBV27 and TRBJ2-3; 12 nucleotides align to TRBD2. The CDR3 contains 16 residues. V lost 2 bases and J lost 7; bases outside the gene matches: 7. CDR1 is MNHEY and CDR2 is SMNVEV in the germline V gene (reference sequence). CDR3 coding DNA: TGTGCCAGCAGTTTAGGCCTAGCGGGAGGGGGGCATACGCAGTATTTT. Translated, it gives CASSLGLAGGGHTQYF.

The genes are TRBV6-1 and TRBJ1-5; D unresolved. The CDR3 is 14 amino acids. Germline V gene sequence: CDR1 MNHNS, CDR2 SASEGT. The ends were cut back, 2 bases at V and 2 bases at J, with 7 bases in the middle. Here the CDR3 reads CASSERHRNQPQHF. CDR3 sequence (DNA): TGTGCCAGCAGTGAACGACACCGCAATCAGCCCCAGCATTTT.

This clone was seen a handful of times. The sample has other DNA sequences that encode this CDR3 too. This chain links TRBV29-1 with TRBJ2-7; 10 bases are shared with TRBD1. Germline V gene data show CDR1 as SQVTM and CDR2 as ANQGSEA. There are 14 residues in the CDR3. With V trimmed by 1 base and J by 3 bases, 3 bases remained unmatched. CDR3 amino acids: CSVEGTGGNYEQYF. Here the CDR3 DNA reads TGCAGCGTTGAAGGGACAGGGGGAAACTACGAGCAGTACTTC.